Here is one T cell receptor (beta chain) with its context. What it binds is not known. The study ran the assay at deep level. Original data processing: Owing to the provision of junction-only sequences devoid of quality scores by immunoSEQ, filtering differed. Assay: immunoSEQ multiplex PCR; the TCRdb copy retains only in-frame clones and omits some. The V and J calls and clone size are taken from that table; D and trimming were inferred from the DNA. The profile shows 2 million to 2.5 million clones, around 95% of them singletons. The sample comes from a study of shared clonotypes between healthy human individuals. Study-wide results and limits: Of the naive CD4 clonotypes, about 5% were shared across a handful of donors.

The receptor's source is a man aged 18 to 29 in good health. Source material: naive CD4+ T cells sorted from blood. As to subset: CD45RA+ positively selected.

The chain's CDR3 is CASSIGVGAFF. CDR3 coding DNA: TGTGCCAGTAGTATAGGGGTAGGGGCTTTCTTT. The chain is built from TRBV19 and TRBJ1-1, with no clear D. V gave up 1 base and J gave up 11 bases, with 8 bases separating them. CDR3 size: 11 residues. Germline V gene sequence: CDR1 LNHDA, CDR2 SQIVND (reference sequence).